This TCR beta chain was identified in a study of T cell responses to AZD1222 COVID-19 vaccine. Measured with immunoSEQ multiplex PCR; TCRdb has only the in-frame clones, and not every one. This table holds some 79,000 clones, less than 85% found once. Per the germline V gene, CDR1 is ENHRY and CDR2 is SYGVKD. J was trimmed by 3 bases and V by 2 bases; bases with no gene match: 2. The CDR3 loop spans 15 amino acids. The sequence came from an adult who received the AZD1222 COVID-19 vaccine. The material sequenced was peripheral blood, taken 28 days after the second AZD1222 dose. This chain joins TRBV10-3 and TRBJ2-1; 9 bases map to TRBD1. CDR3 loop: CAISEGQGNYNEQFF. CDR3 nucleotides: TGTGCCATCAGTGAGGGACAGGGGAACTACAATGAGCAGTTCTTC.